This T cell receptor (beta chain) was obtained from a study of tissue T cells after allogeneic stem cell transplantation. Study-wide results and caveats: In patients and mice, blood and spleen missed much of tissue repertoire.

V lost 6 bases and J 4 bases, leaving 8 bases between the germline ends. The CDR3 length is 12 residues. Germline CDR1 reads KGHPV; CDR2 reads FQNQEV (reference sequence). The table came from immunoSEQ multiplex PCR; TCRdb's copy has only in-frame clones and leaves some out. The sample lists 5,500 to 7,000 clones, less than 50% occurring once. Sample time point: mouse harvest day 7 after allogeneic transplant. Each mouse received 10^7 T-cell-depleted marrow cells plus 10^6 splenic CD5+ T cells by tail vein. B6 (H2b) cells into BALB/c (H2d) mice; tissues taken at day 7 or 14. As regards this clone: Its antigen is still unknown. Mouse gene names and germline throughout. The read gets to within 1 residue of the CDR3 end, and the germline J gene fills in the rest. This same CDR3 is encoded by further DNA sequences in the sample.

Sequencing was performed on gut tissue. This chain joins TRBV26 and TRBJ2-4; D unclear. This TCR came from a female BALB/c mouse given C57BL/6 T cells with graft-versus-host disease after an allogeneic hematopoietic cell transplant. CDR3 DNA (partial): TGTGCCAGCAGCCCCCAAAAAAACACCTTGTAC. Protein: CASSPQKNTLY. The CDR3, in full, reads CASSPQKNTLYF.